This T cell receptor (beta chain) is drawn from a study of blood T cell repertoires in COVID-19. The wider study: T cells, B-cell-depleted T cells, or PBMCs provided the cDNA or gDNA that served as material.

Clones were sequenced by immunoSEQ multiplex PCR, and TCRdb holds only the in-frame ones, with some missing. The data show approximately 16,000 clones, about 89% seen once. V was shortened by 1 base and J by 1 base, with 9 bases between the two germline ends. CDR1 and CDR2 from the germline V gene are SGHNT and YENEEA. The CDR3 is made up of 15 amino acids. Sequenced material: peripheral blood. This clonotype originated in a human donor in a cohort sampled during active COVID-19. The rearrangement links TRBV11-3 to TRBJ2-3, with a tentative D call TRBD1 (6 bases). CDR3 DNA: TGTGCCAGCAGCTTAGGTAGACAGGGCACAGATACGCAGTATTTT. Translation: CASSLGRQGTDTQYF.